The 24 T cell receptor beta chains in this list originate from one sample, sequenced in a study of blood T cells in healthy people across ages. A sample-barcoded 5' primer and a J-beta primer mix were used in a second PCR of roughly 6 to 11 cycles. TCRdb re-called the 5' RACE reads with MiXCR, one entry per CDR3 protein. This sample has about 1.6 million distinct CDR3 sequences; about 31% occur once, and the top ten carry about 11%. The source material was blood. All receptors come from a woman in her twenties or thirties in good health.

The rearrangement joins TRBV18 to TRBJ2-7; 12 positions agree with TRBD1. Germline trimming cut 3 bases from V and 4 bases from J; bases unmatched to any gene: 4. The CDR3 consists of 15 residues. From germline, CDR1 is KGHSH and CDR2 LQKENI. The DNA for the CDR3 is TGTGCCAGCTCACCGAGGGACAGGGGGCGATACGAGCAGTACTTC. Translation gives CASSPRDRGRYEQYF. Filled out from reference TRBV18 and TRBJ2-7, the complete variable domain reads NAGVMQNPRHLVRRRGQEARLRCSPMKGHSHVYWYRQLPEEGLKFMVYLQKENIIDESGMPKERFSAEFPKEGPSILRIQQVVRGDSAAYFCASSPRDRGRYEQYFGPGTRLTVT.

This clonotype was seen repeatedly, ten times or more. The rearrangement joins TRBV29-1 to TRBJ2-1; D is unclear. Deletions cut 0 bases from V and 0 bases from J, with 6 bases between. Germline lookup yields CDR1 SQVTM and CDR2 ANQGSEA. The CDR3 has 14 amino acids. The CDR3 loop reads CSVEEPSSYNEQFF. The CDR3 DNA is TGCAGCGTTGAAGAACCGAGCTCCTACAATGAGCAGTTCTTC.

The gene calls are TRBV11-2 and TRBJ2-1, with 10 nucleotides matching TRBD2. Germline V lookup: CDR1 SGHAT, CDR2 FQNNGV. The trim removed 8 bases at V and 4 bases at J, leaving 8 bases unmatched. This CDR3 is built from 15 residues. DNA of the CDR3: TGTGCCAGCGGTTCACTAGCGGGGATATACAATGAGCAGTTCTTC. Translated: CASGSLAGIYNEQFF.

The chain employs TRBV3-1 and TRBJ1-1, with 7 bases fitting TRBD1. Germline V lookup: CDR1 LGHDT, CDR2 YNNKEL (reference sequence). CDR3 size: 14 residues. Trimming cost V 1 base and J 11 bases; bases outside gene matches: 10. CDR3 loop: CASSQGTGGMEAFF. The CDR3 DNA follows: TGTGCCAGCAGCCAAGGGACAGGTGGAATGGAGGCTTTCTTT. Together with reference TRBV3-1 and TRBJ1-1, the CDR3 gives the full variable domain: DTAVSQTPKYLVTQMGNDKSIKCEQNLGHDTMYWYKQDSKKFLKIMFSYNNKELIINETVPNRFSPKSPDKAHLNLHINSLELGDSAVYFCASSQGTGGMEAFFGQGTRLTVV.

V gene TRBV11-2 combines with J gene TRBJ2-1, with TRBD1 matching over 9 bases. There are 14 residues in the CDR3. The germline V gene has CDR1 SGHAT and CDR2 FQNNGV. V trimming: 5 bases; J trimming: 9 bases; junction bases outside the gene matches: 8. In DNA form, the CDR3 reads TGTGCCAGCAGCATTACCGGGACAGGGCTTGAGCAGTTCTTC. Protein product: CASSITGTGLEQFF. Variable domain in full (rest from reference TRBV11-2 and TRBJ2-1): EAGVAQSPRYKIIEKRQSVAFWCNPISGHATLYWYQQILGQGPKLLIQFQNNGVVDDSQLPKDRFSAERLKGVDSTLKIQPAKLEDSAVYLCASSITGTGLEQFFGPGTRLTVL.

The chain links TRBV12-3 or TRBV12-4 to TRBJ2-5, with 9 positions matching TRBD1. The CDR3 totals 15 residues. J was trimmed by 3 bases and V by 6 bases; bases with no gene match: 8. CDR3 DNA: TGTGCCAGCAGGGCCAGGGACAGGGATAAAGAGACCCAGTACTTC. Protein sequence: CASRARDRDKETQYF.

This clonotype came up once. The chain carries TRBV7-3 and TRBJ2-1; 8 bases map to TRBD1. CDR3 length: 15 residues. Germline CDR1 is SGHTA and CDR2 is FQGTGA. V lost 4 bases and J lost 3; bases outside the gene matches: 5. The CDR3 DNA sequence: TGTGCCAGCAGCTGGGACAGGTCCAACTACAATGAGCAGTTCTTC. Translating it yields CASSWDRSNYNEQFF.

This clonotype was detected only a few times. V usage is TRBV10-2 and J usage is TRBJ2-7; D may be TRBD1 or TRBD2 (5 bases each). Deletions cut 10 bases from V and 1 base from J, with 14 bases between. The length of the CDR3 is 13 residues. CDR1 and CDR2 from the germline V gene are WSHSY and SAAADI. CDR3 sequence (DNA): TGCGCCACACAAAATTGGGGGTCCTACGAGCAGTACTTC. Its translation: CATQNWGSYEQYF.

This clonotype was seen only a few times. The rearrangement uses TRBV2 and TRBJ2-7, with D maybe TRBD1 (6 bases). Gene TRBJ2-5 matches the end of the DNA better, so the J call may be wrong. The CDR3 is made up of 18 amino acids. The germline V gene has CDR1 SNHLY and CDR2 FYNNEI. The CDR3 here is CASSPIVTTTKGEETQYF. CDR3 DNA sequence: TGTGCCAGCAGCCCCATTGTGACCACGACTAAGGGGGAGGAGACCCAGTACTTC.

This clonotype has more than one count but fewer than ten. The V gene is TRBV5-1, the J gene TRBJ2-7, with 8 nucleotides matching TRBD2. Germline lookup yields CDR1 SGHRS and CDR2 YFSETQ. V lost 4 bases, J lost 1 base, and 19 bases stayed unmatched. This CDR3 has 19 residues. The chain's CDR3 is CASSGTLAGSAVWSYEQYF. The CDR3 DNA follows: TGCGCCAGCAGCGGGACCTTAGCGGGGTCTGCGGTTTGGTCCTACGAGCAGTACTTC.

The chain has TRBV2 and TRBJ2-7, with 7 positions matching TRBD1. Germline lookup yields CDR1 SNHLY and CDR2 FYNNEI. This CDR3 region has 14 residues. Trimming cost V 4 bases and J 3 bases; bases outside gene matches: 6. The CDR3 here is CASSVRGQFYEQYF. CDR3 nucleotide sequence: TGTGCCAGCAGTGTTAGGGGACAGTTCTACGAGCAGTACTTC.

This chain links TRBV9 with TRBJ2-5, with 8 bases aligning to TRBD2. CDR3 length: 15 amino acids. Germline V gives CDR1 SGDLS, CDR2 YYNGEE. The V gene end was trimmed by 3 bases and the J gene end by 11 bases; junction bases not matched to a gene: 15. CDR3 residues: CASSDRTSGFNEQYF. The CDR3 coding sequence is TGTGCCAGCAGCGATCGAACTAGCGGATTCAATGAGCAGTACTTC.

The chain couples TRBV5-4 to TRBJ1-4, with 9 bases fitting TRBD1. The V gene's germline CDR1 is SGHNT and CDR2 YYREEE (reference sequence). The CDR3 totals 17 residues. V was pared by 3 bases and J by 0 bases, with 6 bases of the junction left unmatched. CDR3 region: CASSSGQGRPTNEKLFF. The CDR3 nucleotides are TGTGCCAGCAGCTCTGGACAGGGGAGACCAACTAATGAAAAACTGTTTTTT.

The chain recombines TRBV3-1 with TRBJ2-5, with no clear D. This CDR3 is 15 amino acids long. Germline loops: CDR1 LGHDT, CDR2 YNNKEL (reference sequence). Trimming took off 1 base at V and 5 bases at J, with 14 bases between the two ends. CDR3 DNA: TGTGCCAGCAGCCAAGGGTCAGTCCCAACTGAGACCCAGTACTTC. It yields the protein CASSQGSVPTETQYF.

J is TRBJ1-1 and V is TRBV6-2 or TRBV6-3; unclear D gene. The germline V gene has CDR1 MNHEY and CDR2 SVGEGT. V was cut by 11 bases and J by 2 bases, with 24 bases left in between. The CDR3 has 16 amino acids. The CDR3 DNA sequence: TGTGCCGGCCGGAAGGTTCTGAGGGCCGATAACACTGAAGCTTTCTTT. It codes for CAGRKVLRADNTEAFF.

This clonotype was counted a few times. This may come from a read error, since a much larger clone is one base off. The rearrangement joins TRBV10-3 to TRBJ2-7; TRBD1 matches at 10 bases. The CDR3 length is 14 residues. V trimming: 6 bases; J trimming: 5 bases; junction bases outside the gene matches: 7. The germline gives CDR1 ENHRY, CDR2 SYGVKD. CDR3 amino acids: CAIRGGQGTNEQYF. Written as DNA, the CDR3 is TGTGCCATCAGGGGGGGACAGGGGACTAACGAGCAGTACTTC.

J is TRBJ2-7 and V is TRBV7-2; D gene uncertain. V dropped 5 bases and J dropped 4 bases, with 12 bases sitting between them. The CDR3 loop spans 13 amino acids. The germline V gene has CDR1 SGHTA and CDR2 FQGNSA. The DNA for the CDR3 is TGTGCCAGCAGCGGCAGGCAGGCTTACGAGCAGTACTTC. Encoded protein: CASSGRQAYEQYF.

This clonotype was detected only a few times. In DNA, the CDR3 is TGTGCCAGCAGCCAAGATAACCGTGCAACTAATGAAAAACTGTTTTTT. As protein: CASSQDNRATNEKLFF. The J gene is TRBJ1-4, the V gene TRBV3-1; the D is unclear. The CDR3 consists of 16 residues. CDR1 is LGHDT, CDR2 YNNKEL, per germline (reference sequence). The V end was cut by 0 bases, the J end by 0 bases, with 8 bases between.

The gene calls are TRBV5-1 and TRBJ1-1; 7 bases align to TRBD1. CDR3 length equals 15 residues. The V gene end was trimmed by 4 bases and the J gene end by 4 bases; junction bases not matched to a gene: 10. Germline CDR1 SGHRS, CDR2 YFSETQ. CDR3 amino acids: CASSPLPGQSTEAFF. CDR3 in DNA: TGCGCCAGCAGCCCCTTACCGGGACAGTCCACTGAAGCTTTCTTT.

This clonotype has a handful of counts. The rearrangement joins TRBV7-9 to TRBJ2-5; D possibly corresponds to TRBD1 (6 bases). Trimming pared 0 bases from V and 6 bases from J, leaving 17 bases between. The length of the CDR3 is 16 residues. The germline gives CDR1 SEHNR, CDR2 FQNEAQ (reference sequence). As DNA, the CDR3 is TGTGCCAGCAGCTTAGCGCTTAACAGGGACGGAAAGACCCAGTACTTC. It specifies CASSLALNRDGKTQYF.

The rearrangement uses TRBV29-1 and TRBJ2-2, with a weak D call TRBD1 (6 bases). The germline V gene has CDR1 SQVTM and CDR2 ANQGSEA. Trimming stripped 5 bases from V and 4 bases from J, with 11 bases between. The CDR3 loop spans 13 amino acids. The DNA for the CDR3 is TGCAGCGTTCGACAGGACCTCACCGGGGAGCTGTTTTTT. Its protein is CSVRQDLTGELFF.

This clonotype showed up just a few times. One junction end disagrees with the germline gene, perhaps due to a read error. CDR3 protein: CASSFGGANTGELFF. The CDR3 bases are TGCGCCAGCAGCTTCGGGGGGGCCAACACCGGGGAGCTGTTTTTT. The V gene is TRBV28, the J gene TRBJ2-2, with 8 bases lining up with TRBD2. Germline values: CDR1 MDHEN, CDR2 SYDVKM. CDR3 length equals 15 residues.

This chain links TRBV20-1 with TRBJ1-6, with D tentatively TRBD1 (5 bases). CDR1 is DFQATT and CDR2 is SNEGSKA in the germline V gene (reference sequence). V lost 0 bases to trimming and J lost 10 bases, with 22 bases between them. The CDR3 is 17 amino acids. The CDR3 region has the DNA TGCAGTGCTAGAGAGTCCCTTCATACAGGATTAGGCTCACCCCTCCACTTT. It is translated as CSARESLHTGLGSPLHF.

This chain joins TRBV13 and TRBJ2-1; 8 bases are a match to TRBD2. J lost 8 bases, V lost 0 bases, and 9 bases had no gene match. CDR3 size: 16 residues. Germline CDR1 and CDR2: PRHDT and FYEKMQ (reference sequence). CDR3 bases: TGTGCCAGCAGCTTAGGGACTAGCGAAAGGGGCGATGAGCAGTTCTTC. Residues: CASSLGTSERGDEQFF.